A single sample is the source of the 19 T cell receptor beta chains below, sequenced in a study of metastatic and nonmetastatic thyroid tumors. MiXCR was used by TCRdb to re-call the PCR reads. The sample gives around 35,000 clones, about a sixth of which show up once; roughly 6.2% is in the top ten. All patients were treatment-naive before thyroid surgery. The sequenced material came from blood. These TCRs come from a male donor with papillary thyroid cancer or a benign thyroid nodule (not recorded which). Some clones in this sample may be carry-over from other donors' samples.

J is TRBJ2-2 and V is TRBV11-2; 9 nucleotides align to TRBD2. Trimming took 6 bases from V and 4 from J; bases not matched to a gene: 9. The CDR3 spans 16 residues. Germline values: CDR1 SGHAT, CDR2 FQNNGV. CDR3 protein: CASSPTGTSRTGELFF. The CDR3, as DNA: TGTGCCAGCAGTCCCACCGGGACTAGCCGCACCGGGGAGCTGTTTTTT.

The DNA of the CDR3 is TGCAGTGCTAGACGTACAGGGTACGAGCAGTACTTC. Translating it yields CSARRTGYEQYF. This chain joins TRBV20-1 and TRBJ2-7, with D perhaps matching TRBD1 (6 bases). The CDR3 loop spans 12 amino acids. Trimming pared 2 bases from V and 4 bases from J, leaving 9 bases between. From germline, CDR1 is DFQATT and CDR2 SNEGSKA (reference sequence).

This clone has ten or more counts. The sample carries other DNA sequences with the same CDR3. The chain uses TRBV6-2 or TRBV6-3 and TRBJ2-5; the match to TRBD2 covers 10 bases. The CDR3 totals 14 residues. Germline lookup yields CDR1 MNHEY and CDR2 SVGEGT. With V trimmed by 3 bases and J by 5 bases, 3 bases remained unmatched. The CDR3 reads CASSYGLAVETQYF. The CDR3 DNA reads TGTGCCAGCAGTTATGGACTAGCGGTGGAGACCCAGTACTTC.

This clone was seen at least ten times. The chain uses TRBV7-2 and TRBJ2-3; 10 bases are a match to TRBD2. CDR1 and CDR2 (germline): SGHTA, FQGNSA. Trimming removed 5 bases from V and 3 bases from J; junction bases left unmatched: 8. This CDR3 is built from 16 residues. The CDR3, as DNA: TGTGCCAGCAGCCGCGGGACTAGCGAGAGGACAGATACGCAGTATTTT. Translating gives CASSRGTSERTDTQYF.

The J gene is TRBJ2-3, the V gene TRBV4-2; TRBD2 might be the D (5 bases). CDR1 is LGHNA and CDR2 is YNFKEQ in the germline V gene. The ends were cut back, 4 bases at V and 0 bases at J, with 20 bases in the middle. The CDR3 totals 18 residues. CDR3: CASSPESTAEFSTDTQYF. CDR3 sequence (DNA): TGTGCCAGCAGCCCCGAAAGTACAGCGGAATTTAGCACAGATACGCAGTATTTT.

This clone was counted many times. The chain combines TRBV20-1 with TRBJ2-7; possibly TRBD1 for D (5 bases). V was shortened by 3 bases and J by 0 bases, with 15 bases between the two germline ends. Germline V CDR1 and CDR2: DFQATT, SNEGSKA (reference sequence). The CDR3 totals 15 residues. CDR3 DNA sequence: TGCAGTGCTAGGCTCCAGGGTCCCCTCTCCTACGAGCAGTACTTC. Its translation: CSARLQGPLSYEQYF.

This sequence joins TRBV7-9 and TRBJ2-7, with TRBD1 identical over 7 bases. This CDR3 is 13 amino acids long. V dropped 4 bases and J dropped 3; count of bases not matched to a gene: 3. The germline V gene encodes CDR1 SEHNR and CDR2 FQNEAQ (reference sequence). The CDR3 region has the DNA TGTGCCAGCAGCTATAGGGACAGCTACGAGCAGTACTTC. Translation gives CASSYRDSYEQYF.

This chain connects TRBV11-2 to TRBJ2-2; 10 nucleotides align to TRBD2. Germline CDR1 and CDR2: SGHAT and FQNNGV. Germline trimming cut 5 bases from V and 4 bases from J; bases unmatched to any gene: 13. The CDR3 is 18 amino acids. The CDR3: CASSPGRTSGFVTGELFF. In DNA form, the CDR3 reads TGTGCCAGCAGCCCGGGGAGGACTAGCGGATTTGTCACCGGGGAGCTGTTTTTT. Variable domain in full (rest from reference TRBV11-2 and TRBJ2-2): EAGVAQSPRYKIIEKRQSVAFWCNPISGHATLYWYQQILGQGPKLLIQFQNNGVVDDSQLPKDRFSAERLKGVDSTLKIQPAKLEDSAVYLCASSPGRTSGFVTGELFFGEGSRLTVL.

This clone was observed at least ten times. The chain joins TRBV4-1 to TRBJ2-7; perhaps D is TRBD1 or TRBD2 (7 bases each). The length of the CDR3 is 14 residues. The germline gives CDR1 MGHRA, CDR2 YSYEKL. V was cut by 4 bases and J by 3 bases, with 13 bases left in between. DNA of the CDR3: TGCGCCAGCAGCCCAGGGGGGGGCCACTACGAGCAGTACTTC. It encodes CASSPGGGHYEQYF.

The V call is TRBV24-1, the J call TRBJ2-7; TRBD1 agrees at 11 bases. V dropped 9 bases and J dropped 0; count of bases not matched to a gene: 6. CDR1 is KGHDR and CDR2 is SFDVKD in the germline V gene. The CDR3 loop spans 15 amino acids. CDR3 loop: CATSTGQGDSYEQYF. CDR3 nucleotide sequence: TGTGCCACCTCGACGGGACAGGGGGACTCCTACGAGCAGTACTTC.

This clone was counted only a few times. The gene calls are TRBV20-1 and TRBJ2-7; tentative D call: TRBD1 (5 bases). Germline assignment: CDR1 DFQATT and CDR2 SNEGSKA (reference sequence). V was cut by 5 bases and J by 4 bases, with 12 bases left in between. There are 12 residues in the CDR3. DNA of the CDR3: TGCAGTGCTCCCAGGGTATATTACGAGCAGTACTTC. This codes for CSAPRVYYEQYF.

This clone was seen at least ten times. This rearrangement joins TRBV3-1 to TRBJ2-2, with D uncertain. The CDR3 contains 15 residues. The germline V gene encodes CDR1 LGHDT and CDR2 YNNKEL (reference sequence). Between the trimmed V and J ends, which lost 4 bases and 0 bases, there was a span of 9 bases. The DNA for the CDR3 is TGTGCCAGCAGCCTGTCTAGACCGAACACCGGGGAGCTGTTTTTT. It encodes CASSLSRPNTGELFF.

This clone was found many times. The gene calls are TRBV7-9 and TRBJ2-3, with 11 bases aligning to TRBD2. V trimming: 3 bases; J trimming: 2 bases; junction bases outside the gene matches: 7. The CDR3 length is 17 residues. Germline V gives CDR1 SEHNR, CDR2 FQNEAQ (reference sequence). CDR3 residues: CASSLGLAGGITDTQYF. CDR3 DNA sequence: TGTGCCAGCAGCTTGGGCTTAGCGGGAGGGATCACAGATACGCAGTATTTT.

V is TRBV7-8 and J is TRBJ2-7; 7 bases are shared with TRBD1. V lost 5 bases and J lost 5; bases outside the gene matches: 6. This CDR3 is 13 amino acids long. Germline assignment: CDR1 SGHVS and CDR2 FQNEAQ. As DNA, the CDR3 is TGTGCCAGCAGCCTCGCAGGGGGTAACGAGCAGTACTTC. Translation gives CASSLAGGNEQYF.

This clone was counted at least ten times. The V gene is TRBV9, the J gene TRBJ2-2; D is possibly TRBD2 (6 bases). V was pared by 4 bases and J by 0 bases, with 10 bases between. Germline V gives CDR1 SGDLS, CDR2 YYNGEE. The CDR3 is 15 residues long. The CDR3 sequence: CASSPGTSNTGELFF. For the CDR3, the DNA is TGTGCCAGCAGCCCCGGGACTTCGAACACCGGGGAGCTGTTTTTT.

Many counts were recorded for this clone. This chain connects TRBV7-2 to TRBJ1-1, with D possibly TRBD1 on 5 matching bases. The ends were cut back, 2 bases at V and 5 bases at J, with 15 bases in the middle. Looked up from germline, CDR1 is SGHTA and CDR2 is FQGNSA. The CDR3 runs 15 residues. The CDR3 protein is CASSLLTGEGTEAFF. The CDR3 bases are TGTGCCAGCAGCTTACTAACAGGAGAAGGGACTGAAGCTTTCTTT.

Many counts were recorded for this clone. J is TRBJ2-1 and V is TRBV4-2; D might be TRBD2 (6 bases). This CDR3 has 13 amino acids. V gave up 1 base and J gave up 7 bases, with 8 bases separating them. Per germline, CDR1 LGHNA and CDR2 YNFKEQ. The CDR3 protein is CASSQGGGNEQFF. As DNA, the CDR3 is TGTGCCAGCAGCCAAGGAGGAGGGAATGAGCAGTTCTTC.

This clone was counted at least ten times. V and J are TRBV13 and TRBJ1-6; D remains unclear. The V end lost 0 bases, the J end lost 8 bases, and 8 bases lay between the germline ends. Per the germline V gene, CDR1 is PRHDT and CDR2 is FYEKMQ (reference sequence). The CDR3 is 14 amino acids. The CDR3 nucleotides are TGTGCCAGCAGCTTAGGGGGTCTTTATTCACCCCTCCACTTT. This codes for CASSLGGLYSPLHF. Based on the CDR3 plus reference TRBV13 and TRBJ1-6, the full variable domain is AAGVIQSPRHLIKEKRETATLKCYPIPRHDTVYWYQQGPGQDPQFLISFYEKMQSDKGSIPDRFSAQQFSDYHSELNMSSLELGDSALYFCASSLGGLYSPLHFGNGTRLTVT.

The rearrangement links TRBV28 to TRBJ1-2; D not resolved. The germline V gene has CDR1 MDHEN and CDR2 SYDVKM. The CDR3 sequence is 10 residues long. Trimming left V 4 bases short and J 5 bases short, with 2 bases between. The CDR3: CASSSYGYTF. Here the CDR3 DNA reads TGTGCCAGCAGTTCTTATGGCTACACCTTC.